Below, 2 T cell receptor beta chains from the same sample are listed, as sequenced in a study of shared clonotypes between healthy human individuals. Here immunoSEQ multiplex PCR was the method, and the copy in TCRdb shows in-frame clones only, minus some. The repertoire holds 2 million to 2.5 million clones, with 90% to 95% as singletons. Sequencing used naive CD4+ T cells sorted from blood. Sample subset: CD45RA+ positively selected. The receptors derive from a man aged 18 to 29 in good health.

V is TRBV7-6 and J is TRBJ2-1, with TRBD2 as a possible D gene (5 bases). Germline V gene data show CDR1 as SGHVS and CDR2 as FNYEAQ. The CDR3 sequence is 16 residues long. Trimming took 3 bases from V and 5 from J, leaving 17 bases between them. CDR3 DNA sequence: TGTGCCAGCAGCTTCACTTTCAAAAGCGGAGACAATGAGCAGTTCTTC. It translates to CASSFTFKSGDNEQFF.

This rearrangement joins TRBV18 to TRBJ1-2, with a tentative D call TRBD1 (5 bases). Germline V gene data show CDR1 as KGHSH and CDR2 as LQKENI. The V end lost 8 bases, the J end lost 3 bases, and 28 bases lay between the germline ends. The CDR3 has 18 amino acids. Written as DNA, the CDR3 is TGTGCCAGCGTACCTACAGGCGGGCGCGTAGGAACGGACTATGGCTACACCTTC. Residues: CASVPTGGRVGTDYGYTF.